This entry lists 31 T cell receptor beta chains sequenced from one sample in a study of cytomegalovirus exposure and HLA in healthy donors. The primer mix had 60 Vbeta and 13 Jbeta primers. Using immunoSEQ multiplex PCR, the repertoire was profiled, and TCRdb retains in-frame clones only, with some absent. The data contain approximately 150,000 clones, roughly 82% of them seen just once; the ten biggest clones take up 5.5% to 6%. The sequencing input was PBMCs. All receptors derive from a man aged 25 to 40 in good health and CMV-seropositive.

The V and J genes are TRBV7-9 and TRBJ1-4; 7 bases line up with TRBD1. V gave up 7 bases and J gave up 5 bases; unmatched junction bases: 13. Germline V CDR1 and CDR2: SEHNR, FQNEAQ (reference sequence). CDR3 length: 16 residues. The CDR3 coding sequence is TGTGCCAGCACCACGGGCCCGGGACAGAGAAATGAAAAACTGTTTTTT. Translation gives CASTTGPGQRNEKLFF.

The chain couples TRBV27 to TRBJ2-1; 9 bases map to TRBD2. The length of the CDR3 is 16 residues. The ends lost 7 bases at V and 9 bases at J; junction bases unmatched: 16. Per germline, CDR1 MNHEY and CDR2 SMNVEV (reference sequence). CDR3 in DNA: TGTGCCAGCACGTTTCTCCCGGCGGGAGGGCCGGGTGAGCAGTTCTTC. Protein: CASTFLPAGGPGEQFF.

The chain links TRBV18 to TRBJ1-1; TRBD1 aligns across 7 bases. V was pared by 3 bases and J by 4 bases, with 5 bases of the junction left unmatched. Germline V gives CDR1 KGHSH, CDR2 LQKENI. CDR3 length: 14 amino acids. CDR3 in amino acids: CASSPTDRATEAFF. DNA of the CDR3: TGTGCCAGCTCACCTACCGACAGGGCCACTGAAGCTTTCTTT.

This clone has just one count. This chain connects TRBV28 to TRBJ2-1; maybe TRBD2 (5 bases). CDR3 length: 15 amino acids. Germline V gives CDR1 MDHEN, CDR2 SYDVKM. Trimming cost V 3 bases and J 8 bases, with 17 bases left between them. The CDR3 loop is CASSFGVAPRDEQFF. CDR3 DNA: TGTGCCAGCAGTTTTGGGGTGGCCCCGAGGGATGAGCAGTTCTTC.

This clone was recorded a few times. V gene TRBV6-5 combines with J gene TRBJ1-2, with no clear D. The CDR3 is 14 residues long. V dropped 0 bases and J dropped 4 bases, with 9 bases sitting between them. CDR1 MNHEY and CDR2 SVGAGI come from the germline V gene. The CDR3 loop is CASSYSVSFYGYTF. CDR3 nucleotides: TGTGCCAGCAGTTACTCAGTAAGCTTCTATGGCTACACCTTC.

This clone was seen once. The V call is TRBV6-5, the J call TRBJ2-5; D perhaps matches TRBD2 (6 bases). The ends were cut back, 0 bases at V and 1 base at J, with 9 bases in the middle. The CDR3 runs 15 residues. In germline, CDR1 is MNHEY, CDR2 SVGAGI. The CDR3 DNA is TGTGCCAGCAGTTACTCCGCGGGGCCCCAAGAGACCCAGTACTTC. Its protein product is CASSYSAGPQETQYF.

The V call is TRBV5-6, the J call TRBJ2-3; 8 nucleotides align to TRBD1. This CDR3 has 15 residues. Looked up from germline, CDR1 is SGHDT and CDR2 is YYEEEE. The V and J ends lost 3 bases and 1 base, in that order; junction bases with no gene match: 4. The CDR3 protein is CASSSPGQGTDTQYF. The CDR3, as DNA: TGTGCCAGCAGCTCACCGGGACAGGGCACAGATACGCAGTATTTT.

This clone was recorded once. The V call is TRBV25-1, the J call TRBJ2-7; D is perhaps TRBD1 (6 bases). CDR3 size: 12 residues. Trimming stripped 5 bases from V and 4 bases from J, with 9 bases between. The germline V gene encodes CDR1 MGHDK and CDR2 SYGVNS. The CDR3 DNA reads TGTGCCAGCAGTAAGACAGGTTACGAGCAGTACTTC. Translating gives CASSKTGYEQYF.

This chain connects TRBV4-2 to TRBJ1-2, with TRBD1 as a possible D gene (6 bases). V was pared by 8 bases and J by 4 bases, with 23 bases between. CDR1 is LGHNA, CDR2 YNFKEQ, per germline. CDR3 size: 16 residues. The CDR3 DNA reads TGTGCCAGCTGTAGGACAGTGGATACTTCGAGCTATGGCTACACCTTC. Residues: CASCRTVDTSSYGYTF.

The chain recombines TRBV27 with TRBJ2-7, with TRBD2 as a possible D gene (7 bases). The CDR3 runs 15 residues. V was trimmed by 6 bases and J by 3 bases, leaving 18 bases between them. Germline-derived CDR1 and CDR2 are MNHEY and SMNVEV (reference sequence). The CDR3 sequence: CASSRGEGGVYEQYF. The CDR3 DNA sequence: TGTGCCAGCAGCCGAGGGGAGGGGGGGGTCTACGAGCAGTACTTC.

In its sample, this clone was seen once. V and J are TRBV7-7 and TRBJ2-6, with D possibly matching TRBD1 (5 bases). Germline CDR1 SSHAT, CDR2 FNYEAQ (reference sequence). CDR3 length: 16 amino acids. V lost 5 bases and J lost 4, with 15 bases in between. Written as DNA, the CDR3 is TGTGCCAGCAGCCCTCTGACAGAAGGCGGGGCCAACGTCCTGACTTTC. This gives the protein CASSPLTEGGANVLTF.

This chain connects TRBV19 to TRBJ1-4, with a tentative D call TRBD1 (5 bases). The germline V gene has CDR1 LNHDA and CDR2 SQIVND (reference sequence). CDR3 length equals 15 residues. V dropped 6 bases and J dropped 0 bases, with 11 bases sitting between them. The CDR3 nucleotides read TGTGCCAGTAGGTCACAGGCAACAACTAATGAAAAACTGTTTTTT. Its protein product is CASRSQATTNEKLFF.

This clone was seen a handful of times. The V gene is TRBV7-9, the J gene TRBJ2-3, with 11 bases matching TRBD2. Germline V gives CDR1 SEHNR, CDR2 FQNEAQ (reference sequence). The CDR3 runs to 18 residues. After removal of 6 bases from V and 1 base from J, the junction contained 12 bases not matched to a gene. The CDR3 here is CASSYYTGTSGRTDTQYF. The CDR3 DNA follows: TGTGCCAGCAGTTACTACACCGGGACTAGCGGCCGCACAGATACGCAGTATTTT.

The chain employs TRBV29-1 and TRBJ2-2, with a weak D call TRBD1 (5 bases). The CDR3 length is 14 residues. The germline gives CDR1 SQVTM, CDR2 ANQGSEA. V was pared by 4 bases and J by 6 bases, with 15 bases between. CDR3 in amino acids: CSVVIPGSAGELFF. The CDR3 nucleotides are TGCAGCGTTGTTATTCCAGGGTCCGCCGGGGAGCTGTTTTTT.

This chain connects TRBV7-2 to TRBJ1-5, with 8 bases matching TRBD1. CDR1 is SGHTA, CDR2 FQGNSA, per germline. Trimming cost V 1 base and J 3 bases; bases outside gene matches: 11. The length of the CDR3 is 18 residues. The CDR3 here is CASSLGTRGRGDNQPQHF. DNA for the CDR3: TGTGCCAGCAGCTTAGGTACCAGGGGGCGCGGGGACAATCAGCCCCAGCATTTT.

V usage is TRBV5-6 and J usage is TRBJ2-1; TRBD2 agrees at 8 bases. Germline V gene sequence: CDR1 SGHDT, CDR2 YYEEEE. With V trimmed by 3 bases and J by 7 bases, 9 bases remained unmatched. This CDR3 is built from 15 residues. Here the CDR3 DNA reads TGTGCCAGCAGCTGGTTGAGCGGGAGAAGTAATGAGCAGTTCTTC. It is translated as CASSWLSGRSNEQFF.

CDR3 residues: CASSPTGDTYEQYF. CDR3 DNA: TGCGCCAGCAGCCCAACAGGGGACACCTACGAGCAGTACTTC. The chain recombines TRBV5-1 with TRBJ2-7; 7 bases are shared with TRBD1. Trimming removed 4 bases from V and 2 bases from J; junction bases left unmatched: 6. Germline loops: CDR1 SGHRS, CDR2 YFSETQ. This CDR3 is built from 14 residues.

This clone was picked up one time. V gene TRBV20-1 combines with J gene TRBJ2-7; D is uncertain. This CDR3 comprises 11 residues. V was cut by 0 bases and J by 3 bases, with 3 bases left in between. CDR1 is DFQATT and CDR2 is SNEGSKA in the germline V gene (reference sequence). CDR3 amino acids: CSARESYEQYF. CDR3 nucleotides: TGCAGTGCTAGAGAGAGCTACGAGCAGTACTTC.

The chain has TRBV5-1 and TRBJ2-2; D might be TRBD2 (6 bases). Germline V gene sequence: CDR1 SGHRS, CDR2 YFSETQ. The CDR3 is made up of 15 amino acids. The V end was cut by 0 bases, the J end by 8 bases, with 14 bases between. Here the CDR3 reads CASSLDGSAGGELFF. Here the CDR3 DNA reads TGCGCCAGCAGCTTGGACGGGAGCGCGGGAGGGGAGCTGTTTTTT. Full variable domain (rest looked up from reference TRBV5-1 and TRBJ2-2): KAGVTQTPRYLIKTRGQQVTLSCSPISGHRSVSWYQQTPGQGLQFLFEYFSETQRNKGNFPGRFSGRQFSNSRSEMNVSTLELGDSALYLCASSLDGSAGGELFFGEGSRLTVL.

This rearrangement joins TRBV4-3 to TRBJ1-2, with D tentatively TRBD1 (5 bases). V lost 0 bases to trimming and J lost 2 bases, with 10 bases between them. CDR3 length: 15 residues. Looked up from germline, CDR1 is LGHNA and CDR2 is YSLEER. The CDR3, as DNA: TGCGCCAGCAGCCAAGAGTTGGGGGGGAACTATGGCTACACCTTC. Translating it yields CASSQELGGNYGYTF.

CDR3 loop: CASSLSSGGNYGYTF. CDR3 bases: TGTGCCAGCAGTTTATCATCAGGAGGTAACTATGGCTACACCTTC. V and J are TRBV28 and TRBJ1-2; D is ambiguous. V was clipped by 1 base and J by 1 base, with 10 bases between them. This CDR3 contains 15 residues. Germline V lookup: CDR1 MDHEN, CDR2 SYDVKM.

The chain employs TRBV27 and TRBJ2-5; D unclear. V lost 3 bases, J lost 7 bases, and 9 bases lay in between. The germline V gene has CDR1 MNHEY and CDR2 SMNVEV (reference sequence). The CDR3 is made up of 12 amino acids. The CDR3 bases are TGTGCCAGCAGTTTTAGTGGTGGGACCCAGTACTTC. It is translated as CASSFSGGTQYF.

The CDR3 loop reads CASSLVQGYTEAFF. For the CDR3, the DNA is TGTGCCAGCAGCTTAGTACAGGGTTACACTGAAGCTTTCTTT. V and J are TRBV11-2 and TRBJ1-1, with D possibly TRBD1 on 6 matching bases. Germline V lookup: CDR1 SGHAT, CDR2 FQNNGV. V lost 1 base to trimming and J lost 3 bases, with 9 bases between them. This CDR3 spans 14 amino acids.

The CDR3 nucleotides read TGTGCCATCAGCGCGGGGGGCTCCTACAATGAGCAGTTCTTC. Amino acid sequence: CAISAGGSYNEQFF. V usage is TRBV10-3 and J usage is TRBJ2-1; TRBD2 aligns across 8 bases. The germline V gene has CDR1 ENHRY and CDR2 SYGVKD. V shed 6 bases and J 0 bases; nucleotides not matched to a gene: 1. The CDR3 length is 14 residues.

This chain links TRBV11-1 with TRBJ2-7; D perhaps matches TRBD2 (6 bases). The CDR3 spans 12 residues. V was shortened by 0 bases and J by 10 bases, with 10 bases between the two germline ends. From germline, CDR1 is SGHAT and CDR2 FQDESV (reference sequence). For the CDR3, the DNA is TGTGCCAGCAGCTTAGCGTTTAGCGGACAGTACTTC. This encodes CASSLAFSGQYF.

DNA for the CDR3: TGTGCCAGCAGCTTAGCGGGGACAGGAGCAGATACGCAGTATTTT. It is translated as CASSLAGTGADTQYF. The chain joins TRBV7-2 to TRBJ2-3, with TRBD1 matching 8 bases. V dropped 0 bases and J dropped 4; count of bases not matched to a gene: 3. The CDR3 extends over 15 amino acids. Per germline, CDR1 SGHTA and CDR2 FQGNSA.

V and J are TRBV5-6 and TRBJ2-5; D may be TRBD1 (7 bases). There are 14 residues in the CDR3. Germline values: CDR1 SGHDT, CDR2 YYEEEE. Trimming removed 1 base at V and 4 bases at J, with 11 bases between. The CDR3 spells CASSLLQGGETQYF. The CDR3 DNA follows: TGTGCCAGCAGCTTGCTGCAGGGGGGAGAGACCCAGTACTTC.

This sequence joins TRBV6-5 and TRBJ2-5; 8 bases match TRBD2. Losses at the gene ends were 2 bases for V and 5 bases for J; bases not matched to a gene: 10. The CDR3 contains 16 residues. CDR1 MNHEY and CDR2 SVGAGI come from the germline V gene. The DNA of the CDR3 is TGTGCCAGCAGTTACACTGGAGTGTCGGGGGGGGAGACCCAGTACTTC. Its protein product is CASSYTGVSGGETQYF.

The chain combines TRBV5-4 with TRBJ2-5; 16 bases fit TRBD2. The CDR3 is 16 amino acids. V was pared by 4 bases and J by 2 bases, with 2 bases of the junction left unmatched. Germline assignment: CDR1 SGHNT and CDR2 YYREEE (reference sequence). Here the CDR3 DNA reads TGTGCCAGCAGCCTGGGACTAGCGGGGGGGCAAGAGACCCAGTACTTC. It encodes CASSLGLAGGQETQYF.

The J gene is TRBJ1-2, the V gene TRBV7-2; D is ambiguous. The CDR3 consists of 15 residues. Trimming took 0 bases from V and 7 from J, leaving 15 bases between them. The V gene's germline CDR1 is SGHTA and CDR2 FQGNSA. DNA for the CDR3: TGTGCCAGCAGCTTAGCGATAATGGGTTGGAGTGGCTACACCTTC. It encodes CASSLAIMGWSGYTF.

V gene TRBV18 combines with J gene TRBJ2-7; 8 bases align to TRBD2. The germline V gene has CDR1 KGHSH and CDR2 LQKENI. The CDR3 runs to 15 residues. After removal of 3 bases from V and 0 bases from J, the junction contained 4 bases not matched to a gene. CDR3: CASSPRTSSSYEQYF. CDR3 nucleotide sequence: TGTGCCAGCTCACCCCGGACTAGCTCCTCCTACGAGCAGTACTTC.